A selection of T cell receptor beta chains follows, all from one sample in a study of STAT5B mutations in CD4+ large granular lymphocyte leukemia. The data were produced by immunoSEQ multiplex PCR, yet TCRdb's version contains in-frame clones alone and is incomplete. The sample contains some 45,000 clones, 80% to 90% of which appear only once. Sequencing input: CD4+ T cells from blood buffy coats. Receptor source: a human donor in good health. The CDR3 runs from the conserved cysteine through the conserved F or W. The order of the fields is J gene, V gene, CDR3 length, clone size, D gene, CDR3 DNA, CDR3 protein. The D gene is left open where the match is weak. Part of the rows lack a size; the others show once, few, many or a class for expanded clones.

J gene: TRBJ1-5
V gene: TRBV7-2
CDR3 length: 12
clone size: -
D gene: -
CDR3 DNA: TGTGCCAGCAGCTTCCCCAATCAGCCCCAGCATTTT
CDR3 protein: CASSFPNQPQHF

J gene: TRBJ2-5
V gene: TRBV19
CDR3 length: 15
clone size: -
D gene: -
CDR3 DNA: TGTGCCAGTAGTATCAGGCCCTACACACAAGAGACCCAGTACTTC
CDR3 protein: CASSIRPYTQETQYF

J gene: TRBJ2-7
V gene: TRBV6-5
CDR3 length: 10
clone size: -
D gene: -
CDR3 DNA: TGTGCGGTGGGGGGGCGAGAGCAGTACTTC
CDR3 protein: CAVGGREQYF

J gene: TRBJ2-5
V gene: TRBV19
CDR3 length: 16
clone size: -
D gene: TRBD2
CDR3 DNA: TGTGCCAGTAGCCCCGGGGCACTAGCGGGAGTCAAGACCCAGTACTTC
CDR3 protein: CASSPGALAGVKTQYF

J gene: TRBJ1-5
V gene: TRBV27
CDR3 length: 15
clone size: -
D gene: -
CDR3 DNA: TGTGCCAGCAGGGCGGGGTTTAATAGCAATCAGCCCCAGCATTTT
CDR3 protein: CASRAGFNSNQPQHF

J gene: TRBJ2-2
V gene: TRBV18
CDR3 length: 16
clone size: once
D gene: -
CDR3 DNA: TGTGCCAGCTCACCTTTTGGGGCCGCGAACACCGGGGAGCTGTTTTTT
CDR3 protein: CASSPFGAANTGELFF

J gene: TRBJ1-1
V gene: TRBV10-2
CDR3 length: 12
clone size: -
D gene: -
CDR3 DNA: TGCGCCAGCAGAACCCGGATTACTGAAGCTTTCTTT
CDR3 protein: CASRTRITEAFF

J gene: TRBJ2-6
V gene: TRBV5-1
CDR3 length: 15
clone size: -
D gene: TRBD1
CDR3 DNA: TGCGCCAGCAGCTTGGACAGGGGCCGCACCAACGTCCTGACTTTC
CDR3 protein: CASSLDRGRTNVLTF

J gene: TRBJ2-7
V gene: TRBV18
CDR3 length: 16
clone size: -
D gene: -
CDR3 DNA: TGTGCCAGCTCAGCAGACAGTCAGGGCTCTTACCACGAGCAGTACTTC
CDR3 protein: CASSADSQGSYHEQYF

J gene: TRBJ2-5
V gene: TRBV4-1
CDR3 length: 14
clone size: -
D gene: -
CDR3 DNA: TGCGCCAGCAGCCAAGTGGCGGCCCAAGAGACCCAGTACTTC
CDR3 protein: CASSQVAAQETQYF

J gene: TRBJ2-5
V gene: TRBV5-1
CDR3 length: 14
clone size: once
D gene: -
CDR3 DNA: TGCGCCAGCAGCTTGCGAGGCGTCCAAGAGACCCAGTACTTC
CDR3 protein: CASSLRGVQETQYF

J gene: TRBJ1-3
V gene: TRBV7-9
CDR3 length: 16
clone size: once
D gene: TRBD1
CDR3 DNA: TGTGCCAGCAGCTTAGCCCAGGGGGTATCTGGAAACACCATATATTTT
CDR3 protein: CASSLAQGVSGNTIYF

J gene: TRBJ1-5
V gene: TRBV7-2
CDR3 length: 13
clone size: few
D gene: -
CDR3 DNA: TGTGCCAGCAGCCCGCGGGGAGGGCAGCCCCAGCATTTT
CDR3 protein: CASSPRGGQPQHF

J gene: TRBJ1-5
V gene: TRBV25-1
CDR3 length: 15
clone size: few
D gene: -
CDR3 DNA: TGTGCCAGCAGATCCGATACGGGGGGCAATCAGCCCCAGCATTTT
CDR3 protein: CASRSDTGGNQPQHF

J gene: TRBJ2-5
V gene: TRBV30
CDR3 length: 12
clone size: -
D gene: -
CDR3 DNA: TGTGCCTGGGGGGAGTCGGGAGAGACCCAGTACTTC
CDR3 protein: CAWGESGETQYF

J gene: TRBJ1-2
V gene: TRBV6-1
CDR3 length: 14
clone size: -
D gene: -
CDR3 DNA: TGTGCCAGCCGGGCGGGGGGGCGCGACTATGGCTACACCTTC
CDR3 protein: CASRAGGRDYGYTF

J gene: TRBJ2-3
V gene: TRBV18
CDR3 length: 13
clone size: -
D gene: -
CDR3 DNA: TGTGCCAGCTCACCACCGAGCACAGATACGCAGTATTTT
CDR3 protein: CASSPPSTDTQYF

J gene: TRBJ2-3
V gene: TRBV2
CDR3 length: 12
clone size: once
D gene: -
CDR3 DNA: TGTGCCAGCACCCTCCTCGCAGATACGCAGTATTTT
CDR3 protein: CASTLLADTQYF

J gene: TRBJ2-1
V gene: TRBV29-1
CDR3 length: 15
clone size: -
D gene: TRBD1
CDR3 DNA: TGCAGCGTCAAACAGTGGACAGGGTCCTACAATGAGCAGTTCTTC
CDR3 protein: CSVKQWTGSYNEQFF

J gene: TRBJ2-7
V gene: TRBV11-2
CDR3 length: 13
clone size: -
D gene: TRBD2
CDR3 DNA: TGTGCCAGCAGCGCCGGGAGGGCCGGGGAGCAGTACTTC
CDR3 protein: CASSAGRAGEQYF

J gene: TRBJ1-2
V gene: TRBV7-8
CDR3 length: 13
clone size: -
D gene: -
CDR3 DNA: TGTGCCAGCAGCTGGAGCGATCGCGATGGCTACACCTTC
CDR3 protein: CASSWSDRDGYTF

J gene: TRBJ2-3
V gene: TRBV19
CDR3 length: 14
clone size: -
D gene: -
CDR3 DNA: TGTGCCACAGGCCGGGACCCAGGGACAGATACGCAGTATTTT
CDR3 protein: CATGRDPGTDTQYF

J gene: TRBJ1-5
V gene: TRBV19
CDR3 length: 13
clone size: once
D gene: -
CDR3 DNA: TGTGCCAGTAGTCACGGCAGGGTTCAGCCCCAGCATTTT
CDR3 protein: CASSHGRVQPQHF

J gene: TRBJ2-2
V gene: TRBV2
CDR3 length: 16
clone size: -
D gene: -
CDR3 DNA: TGTGCCAGCAGTTTCCTCGGACTTACGAACACCGGGGAGCTGTTTTTT
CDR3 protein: CASSFLGLTNTGELFF

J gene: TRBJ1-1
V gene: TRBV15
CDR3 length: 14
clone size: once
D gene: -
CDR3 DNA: TGTGCCACCAGCTCCCAAACCCGACCCGTTGAAGCTTTCTTT
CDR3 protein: CATSSQTRPVEAFF

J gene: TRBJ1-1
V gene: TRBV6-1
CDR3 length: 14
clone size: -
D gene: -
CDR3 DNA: TGTGCCAGCTCCCGGCCTGAATCCCTAACTGAAGCTTTCTTT
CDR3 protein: CASSRPESLTEAFF

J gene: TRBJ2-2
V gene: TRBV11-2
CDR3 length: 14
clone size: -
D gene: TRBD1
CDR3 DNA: TGTGCCAGCAGCCAGGGGGCCTACACCGGGGAGCTGTTTTTT
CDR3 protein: CASSQGAYTGELFF

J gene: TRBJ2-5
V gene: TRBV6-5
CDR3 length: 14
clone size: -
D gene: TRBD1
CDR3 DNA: TGTGCCAGCAGTTATCGGACAGGGAAAGAGACCCAGTACTTC
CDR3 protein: CASSYRTGKETQYF

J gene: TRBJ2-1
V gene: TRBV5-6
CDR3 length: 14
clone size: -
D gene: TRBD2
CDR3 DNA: TGTGCCAGCAGCTTAGGACTAGCGGGAGGTCTCCCCTTCTTC
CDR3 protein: CASSLGLAGGLPFF

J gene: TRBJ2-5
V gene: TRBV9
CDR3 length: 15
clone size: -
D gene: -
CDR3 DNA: TGTGCCAGCAGCCTCAAGATGGGATTCCAAGAGACCCAGTACTTC
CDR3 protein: CASSLKMGFQETQYF

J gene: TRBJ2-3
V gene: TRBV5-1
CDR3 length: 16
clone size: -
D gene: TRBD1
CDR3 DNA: TGCGCCAGCAGCTTGTCCGGGACAGGGAGCGCAGATACGCAGTATTTT
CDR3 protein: CASSLSGTGSADTQYF

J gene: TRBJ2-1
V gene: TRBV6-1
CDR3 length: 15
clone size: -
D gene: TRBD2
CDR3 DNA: TGTGCCAGCAGTCCCCGGACTAGCGGGAGATATGAGCAGTTCTTC
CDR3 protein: CASSPRTSGRYEQFF

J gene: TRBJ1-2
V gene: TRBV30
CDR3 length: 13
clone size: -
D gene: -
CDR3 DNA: TGTGCCTGGAGTGTACAAGTTCCGGAGGGCTACACCTTC
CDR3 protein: CAWSVQVPEGYTF

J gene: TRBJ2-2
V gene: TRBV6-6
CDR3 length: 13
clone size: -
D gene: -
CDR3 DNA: TGTGCCAGCAGTTACTCACAGGCCGGGGAGCTGTTTTTT
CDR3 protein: CASSYSQAGELFF

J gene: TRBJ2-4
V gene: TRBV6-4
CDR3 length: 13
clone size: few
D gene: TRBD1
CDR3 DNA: TGTGCCAGCAGTCCGGACAGGGGGAACATTCAGTACTTC
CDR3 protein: CASSPDRGNIQYF

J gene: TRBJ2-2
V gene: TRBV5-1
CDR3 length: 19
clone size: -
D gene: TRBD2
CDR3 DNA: TGCGCCAGCAGCTCAACCGGTACTCTAGCGGGGGAGAGCACCGGGGAGCTGTTTTTT
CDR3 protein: CASSSTGTLAGESTGELFF

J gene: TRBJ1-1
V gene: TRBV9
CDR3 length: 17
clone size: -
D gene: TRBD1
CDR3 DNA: TGTGCCAGCAGCTTCTCGGACAGGGGGCTGCAGAACACTGAAGCTTTCTTT
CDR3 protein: CASSFSDRGLQNTEAFF

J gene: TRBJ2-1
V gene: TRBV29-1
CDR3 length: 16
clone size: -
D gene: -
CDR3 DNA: TGCAGCGTTGATGGCTCTGGACGGGGGTTAGCCAATGAGCAGTTCTTC
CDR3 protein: CSVDGSGRGLANEQFF

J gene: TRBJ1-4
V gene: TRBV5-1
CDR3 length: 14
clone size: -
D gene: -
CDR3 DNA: TGCGCCAGCAGCTTGGGACGGTCTAATGAAAAACTGTTTTTT
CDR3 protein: CASSLGRSNEKLFF

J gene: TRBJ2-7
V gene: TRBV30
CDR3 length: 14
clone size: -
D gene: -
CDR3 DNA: TGTGCCTGGAGTGTACAGTCAGGGAGGCACGAGCAGTACTTC
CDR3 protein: CAWSVQSGRHEQYF

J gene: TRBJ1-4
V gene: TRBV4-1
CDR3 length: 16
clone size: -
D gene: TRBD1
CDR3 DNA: TGCGCCAGCAGCCAGTTTCAGGGGGCGACGGATGAAAAACTGTTTTTT
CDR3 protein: CASSQFQGATDEKLFF

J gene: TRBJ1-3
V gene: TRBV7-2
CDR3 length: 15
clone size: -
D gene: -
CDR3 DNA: TGTGCCAGCAGCTTACGCAGCCGGGCCTCAAACACCATATATTTT
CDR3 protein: CASSLRSRASNTIYF

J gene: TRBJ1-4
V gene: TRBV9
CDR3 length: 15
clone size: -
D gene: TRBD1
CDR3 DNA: TGTGCCAGCAGCCGGGACAGCGCAACTAATGAAAAACTGTTTTTT
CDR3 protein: CASSRDSATNEKLFF

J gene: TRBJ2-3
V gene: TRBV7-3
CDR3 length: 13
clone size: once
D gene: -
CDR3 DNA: TGTGCCAGCAGCTTAAGGCGCACAGATACGCAGTATTTT
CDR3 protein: CASSLRRTDTQYF

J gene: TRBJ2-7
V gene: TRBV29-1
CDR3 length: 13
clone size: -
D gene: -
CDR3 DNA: TGCAGCGTTGTTATGCGGGGTCCCTACGAGCAGTACTTC
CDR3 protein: CSVVMRGPYEQYF

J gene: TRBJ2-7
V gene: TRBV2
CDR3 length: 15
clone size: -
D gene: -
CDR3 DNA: TGTGCCAGCAGTTCGGGACTCAGCGCCCCCTACGAGCAGTACTTC
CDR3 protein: CASSSGLSAPYEQYF

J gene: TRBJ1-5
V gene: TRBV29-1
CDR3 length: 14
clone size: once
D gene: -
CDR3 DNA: TGCAGCGTTGGGGAGGGGGGAGGCAATCAGCCCCAGCATTTT
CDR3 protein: CSVGEGGGNQPQHF

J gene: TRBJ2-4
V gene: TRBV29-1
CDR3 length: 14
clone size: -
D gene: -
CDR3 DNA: TGCAGCGTTGGAGATCAGGTAGCCAAAAACATTCAGTACTTC
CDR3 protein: CSVGDQVAKNIQYF

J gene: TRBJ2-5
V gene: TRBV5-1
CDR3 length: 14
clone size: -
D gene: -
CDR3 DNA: TGCGCCAGCAGCTCAGGACTGGGAGGAGAGACCCAGTACTTC
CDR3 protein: CASSSGLGGETQYF

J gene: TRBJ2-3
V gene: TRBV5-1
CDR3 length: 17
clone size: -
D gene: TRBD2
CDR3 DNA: TGCGCCAGCAGCGTCCCGGGACTAGCGGGAGCGGCAGATACGCAGTATTTT
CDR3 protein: CASSVPGLAGAADTQYF

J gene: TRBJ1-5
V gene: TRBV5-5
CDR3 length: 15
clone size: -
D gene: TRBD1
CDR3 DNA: TGTGCCAGCAGAAGGGGACAGGGGGCTGAGCAGCCCCAGCATTTT
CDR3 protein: CASRRGQGAEQPQHF

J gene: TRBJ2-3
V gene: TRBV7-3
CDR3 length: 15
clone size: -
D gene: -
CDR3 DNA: TGTGCCAGCAGCTTAAGGTTCGGGGGCACAGATACGCAGTATTTT
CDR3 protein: CASSLRFGGTDTQYF

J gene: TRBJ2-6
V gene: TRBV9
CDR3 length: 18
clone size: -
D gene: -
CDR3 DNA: TGTGCCAGCAGGAACGGCGGCAGGGCGCCCTCTGGGGCCAACGTCCTGACTTTC
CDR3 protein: CASRNGGRAPSGANVLTF

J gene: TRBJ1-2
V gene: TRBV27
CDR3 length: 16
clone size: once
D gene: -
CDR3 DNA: TGTGCCAGCAGTTTCGGGACTTTGCAGGGAGGCTATGGCTACACCTTC
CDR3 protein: CASSFGTLQGGYGYTF

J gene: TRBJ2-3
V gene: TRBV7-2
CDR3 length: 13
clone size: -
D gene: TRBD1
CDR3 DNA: TGTGCCAGCAGCACGACAGGGGCAGATACGCAGTATTTT
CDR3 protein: CASSTTGADTQYF

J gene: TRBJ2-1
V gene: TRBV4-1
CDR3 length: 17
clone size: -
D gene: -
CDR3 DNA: TGCGCCAGCAGCCAAGCAAATTTGGGGGGCTCCTACAATGAGCAGTTCTTC
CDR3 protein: CASSQANLGGSYNEQFF

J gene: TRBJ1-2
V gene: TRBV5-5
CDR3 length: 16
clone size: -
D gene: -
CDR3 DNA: TGTGCCAGCAGCCCCGGGACGATCCGGGGGAACTATGGCTACACCTTC
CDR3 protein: CASSPGTIRGNYGYTF

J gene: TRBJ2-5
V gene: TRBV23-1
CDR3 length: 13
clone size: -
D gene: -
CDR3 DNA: TGCGCCAGCAGTCCGCCCCGTGGGGGGACCCAGTACTTC
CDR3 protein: CASSPPRGGTQYF

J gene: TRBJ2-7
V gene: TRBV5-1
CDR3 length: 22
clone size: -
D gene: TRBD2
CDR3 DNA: TGCGCCAGCAGCAACCCGACTAGCGGCCCGCTGTTTGGGACTAGTGGCTCCTACGAGCAGTACTTC
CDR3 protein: CASSNPTSGPLFGTSGSYEQYF